One sample yielded the 22 T cell receptor beta chains listed below, sequenced in a study of T cells after yellow fever vaccination (dated by TCRdb to the late 2010s). The label giving this sample's treatment or condition can be read as: live attenuated yellow fever vaccine strain. The receptor library was made with 5' RACE. Instrument on record: Illumina HiSeq 2500. In TCRdb, the public reads were trimmed at Q25 with fastp and aligned with MiXCR, with productive beta chains retained. Rows merge per CDR3 protein into single entries with the most common DNA and genes. The table for this sample lists a few hundred thousand distinct CDR3 sequences; 6.8% of them were counted only once. 18% of the sample comes from the top ten. The source was PBMCs, collected more than 40 days after the first yellow fever vaccination. These TCRs come from a man aged 18 to 29 who received the YFV17D yellow fever vaccine.

This clonotype was detected only a few times. The chain uses TRBV5-1 and TRBJ2-3; no clear D. The CDR3 spans 16 residues. V was clipped by 4 bases and J by 1 base, with 16 bases between them. Germline V gene lookup returns CDR1 SGHRS and CDR2 YFSETQ. CDR3 bases: TGCGCCAGCAGCCCCGAGGCCTCCTTTGGCACAGATACGCAGTATTTT. Encoded protein: CASSPEASFGTDTQYF.

This clonotype was recorded a few times. This rearrangement joins TRBV20-1 to TRBJ2-7, with TRBD1 matching over 7 bases. This CDR3 spans 13 amino acids. Trimming at V came to 3 bases and at J to 0 bases, leaving 2 bases not matched to a gene. The V gene's germline CDR1 is DFQATT and CDR2 SNEGSKA (reference sequence). The CDR3 coding sequence is TGCAGTGCTAGGACAGGGCCCTCCTACGAGCAGTACTTC. The encoded protein is CSARTGPSYEQYF.

This clonotype was seen repeatedly, ten times or more. The chain recombines TRBV7-2 with TRBJ1-1; no clear D gene. The germline CDR1 and CDR2 sequences are SGHTA and FQGNSA. The CDR3 covers 13 residues. Trimming pared 6 bases from V and 1 base from J, leaving 9 bases between. CDR3 nucleotides: TGTGCCAGCAGTTACGACCCGAACACTGAAGCTTTCTTT. Its protein is CASSYDPNTEAFF.

This clonotype came up many times. This chain links TRBV12-3 or TRBV12-4 with TRBJ2-3; 7 nucleotides agree with TRBD1. The CDR3 sequence is 15 residues long. The ends lost 1 base at V and 3 bases at J; junction bases unmatched: 4. The CDR3 DNA is TGTGCCAGCAGTTTAGGAACAGGGGATACAGATACGCAGTATTTT. This sequence encodes CASSLGTGDTDTQYF.

The chain has TRBV12-3 or TRBV12-4 and TRBJ2-2; TRBD1 agrees at 7 bases. This CDR3 is built from 16 residues. V shed 1 base, J shed 5 bases, and the junction held 7 bases outside the gene matches. This CDR3 reads CASSLVHRGSTGELFF. The DNA for the CDR3 is TGTGCCAGCAGTTTAGTCCACAGGGGTAGTACCGGGGAGCTGTTTTTT.

This clonotype was counted between two and nine times. This chain uses TRBV4-1 with TRBJ2-7, with 7 bases fitting TRBD1. This CDR3 comprises 15 residues. Germline CDR1 and CDR2: MGHRA and YSYEKL. V shed 4 bases and J 3 bases; nucleotides not matched to a gene: 9. The CDR3 reads CASSPRAGTDYEQYF. The CDR3, as DNA: TGCGCCAGCAGCCCTCGGGCAGGGACAGACTACGAGCAGTACTTC.

The genes are TRBV29-1 and TRBJ2-7, with 9 bases matching TRBD1. The CDR3 runs 16 residues. In germline, CDR1 is SQVTM, CDR2 ANQGSEA. With 4 bases clipped from V and 3 bases from J, the junction kept 13 bases outside the gene matches. CDR3 sequence (DNA): TGCAGCGTTGTAGGAGTTCGGGACAGGGTGATCTACGAGCAGTACTTC. This gives the protein CSVVGVRDRVIYEQYF.

This sequence joins TRBV3-1 and TRBJ1-1, with 11 bases aligning to TRBD1. Germline CDR1 LGHDT, CDR2 YNNKEL (reference sequence). J was trimmed by 7 bases and V by 3 bases; bases with no gene match: 7. This CDR3 is built from 15 residues. The CDR3 reads CASSHPDRGLLEAFF. The CDR3 bases are TGTGCCAGCAGCCATCCGGACAGGGGGCTTCTTGAAGCTTTCTTT. Full variable domain (missing parts from reference TRBV3-1 and TRBJ1-1): DTAVSQTPKYLVTQMGNDKSIKCEQNLGHDTMYWYKQDSKKFLKIMFSYNNKELIINETVPNRFSPKSPDKAHLNLHINSLELGDSAVYFCASSHPDRGLLEAFFGQGTRLTVV.

In its sample, this clonotype was seen many times. The rearrangement links TRBV7-3 to TRBJ2-3, with 8 bases lining up with TRBD2. V lost 2 bases and J lost 1; bases outside the gene matches: 2. Germline V CDR1 and CDR2: SGHTA, FQGTGA. CDR3 length: 15 residues. The CDR3 nucleotides read TGTGCCAGCAGCTTAGACGGGGGGGGCACAGATACGCAGTATTTT. This encodes CASSLDGGGTDTQYF.

This clonotype was picked up a small number of times. V and J are TRBV30 and TRBJ2-3, with D possibly TRBD1 on 5 matching bases. The CDR3 extends over 14 amino acids. The V gene's germline CDR1 is GTSNPN and CDR2 SVGIG (reference sequence). Trimming removed 2 bases at V and 6 bases at J, with 15 bases between. CDR3 nucleotides: TGTGCCTGGAGTTTTAGGGGCGCGAGGGATACGCAGTATTTT. Translating gives CAWSFRGARDTQYF. Full variable domain (missing parts from reference TRBV30 and TRBJ2-3): SQTIHQWPATLVQPVGSPLSLECTVEGTSNPNLYWYRQAAGRGLQLLFYSVGIGQISSEVPQNLSASRPQDRQFILSSKKLLLSDSGFYLCAWSFRGARDTQYFGPGTRLTVL.

This clonotype has at least ten counts. CDR3 DNA sequence: TGTGCCACCAGCAGAGTAGGTGGGGGGCGCTTGGCGAGCAATCAGCCCCAGCATTTT. Translation: CATSRVGGGRLASNQPQHF. The chain combines TRBV15 with TRBJ1-5; possibly TRBD1 for D (6 bases). CDR1 is LNHNV and CDR2 is YYDKDF in the germline V gene (reference sequence). This CDR3 contains 19 residues. Trimming cost V 1 base and J 1 base, with 20 bases left between them.

The rearrangement joins TRBV7-9 to TRBJ2-3; 7 bases align to TRBD2. V was clipped by 4 bases and J by 3 bases; unmatched bases: 4. The CDR3 runs 14 residues. The germline V gene has CDR1 SEHNR and CDR2 FQNEAQ (reference sequence). The CDR3 DNA sequence: TGTGCCAGCAGCTGGGGGGGGGAAACAGATACGCAGTATTTT. The encoded protein is CASSWGGETDTQYF.

This clonotype was found many times. The chain has TRBV6-5 and TRBJ1-1, with D maybe TRBD1 (5 bases). Germline V gives CDR1 MNHEY, CDR2 SVGAGI. Trimming shortened V by 4 bases and J by 6 bases, and 18 bases separated the two germline ends. This CDR3 has 15 amino acids. CDR3 loop: CASSFSPGLLAEAFF. DNA for the CDR3: TGTGCCAGCAGTTTCTCCCCAGGGTTACTCGCTGAAGCTTTCTTT.

V and J are TRBV3-1 and TRBJ2-3; TRBD1 matches 7 bases. After removal of 8 bases from V and 0 bases from J, the junction contained 11 bases not matched to a gene. CDR1 is LGHDT and CDR2 is YNNKEL in the germline V gene (reference sequence). CDR3 length: 16 amino acids. The CDR3 region has the DNA TGTGCCAGCGCCACAGGGGCGCAGGCTAGCACAGATACGCAGTATTTT. It yields the protein CASATGAQASTDTQYF.

This clonotype came up many times. The rearrangement links TRBV10-3 to TRBJ2-3; weak D call: TRBD2 (6 bases). CDR1 is ENHRY, CDR2 SYGVKD, per germline. V was pared by 0 bases and J by 2 bases, with 24 bases between. The CDR3 runs 20 residues. The CDR3 sequence: CAISESIDGAAGHYTDTQYF. In DNA, the CDR3 is TGTGCCATCAGTGAGTCGATTGATGGGGCTGCGGGGCACTACACAGATACGCAGTATTTT.

The chain recombines TRBV7-6 with TRBJ2-7, with D tentatively TRBD2 (6 bases). Germline loops: CDR1 SGHVS, CDR2 FNYEAQ. V shed 5 bases and J shed 6 bases, with 14 bases lying between them. The CDR3 has 13 residues. The CDR3 region has the DNA TGTGCCAGCAGCCGCGGGACTTTCACCGAGCAGTACTTC. Amino acids: CASSRGTFTEQYF.

This clonotype was counted only a few times. The rearrangement joins TRBV5-1 to TRBJ2-7, with D possibly being TRBD1 (6 bases). The germline V and J ends were trimmed by 0 bases and 5 bases, with 30 bases remaining between them. Germline CDR1 reads SGHRS; CDR2 reads YFSETQ. The CDR3 contains 20 residues. The CDR3 DNA follows: TGCGCCAGCAGCTTGGCCGAGGCCCCGCCCGGGACACCTTTTTACCACGAGCAGTACTTC. Protein sequence: CASSLAEAPPGTPFYHEQYF.

There are many counts of this clonotype. This chain's CDR3 is CASLGVLNTEAFF. The CDR3 bases are TGTGCCAGCTTAGGGGTACTGAACACTGAAGCTTTCTTT. The rearrangement joins TRBV6-2 or TRBV6-3 to TRBJ1-1; possible D gene TRBD1, 5 bases. Germline CDR1 and CDR2: MNHEY and SVGEGT. With 8 bases removed from V and 0 bases from J, the gap between germline ends came to 10 bases. CDR3 length equals 13 residues.

This clonotype has only a few counts. The chain recombines TRBV4-2 with TRBJ2-7; D might be TRBD1 (6 bases). Germline CDR1 is LGHNA and CDR2 is YNFKEQ. The V and J ends lost 3 bases and 2 bases respectively, with 14 bases between them. The CDR3 spans 15 residues. CDR3 DNA sequence: TGTGCCAGCAGCCAGGAAACAGGGATTCCCTACGAGCAGTACTTC. It is translated as CASSQETGIPYEQYF.

This clonotype came up a few times. This chain joins TRBV4-1 and TRBJ2-1; D is ambiguous. The CDR3 sequence is 15 residues long. V was clipped by 3 bases and J by 2 bases, with 11 bases between them. The V gene's germline CDR1 is MGHRA and CDR2 YSYEKL. CDR3 DNA: TGCGCCAGCAGCCAGAGTTCTTATACCTACAATGAGCAGTTCTTC. It specifies CASSQSSYTYNEQFF.

The genes are TRBV19 and TRBJ2-1; the D gene is possibly TRBD1 (6 bases). Germline V gene sequence: CDR1 LNHDA, CDR2 SQIVND (reference sequence). The CDR3 is 11 amino acids. The V gene lost 10 bases and the J gene lost 9 bases, with 13 bases spanning the gap. CDR3: CATQQGFEQFF. The CDR3 DNA sequence: TGTGCCACACAACAGGGCTTTGAGCAGTTCTTC.

This clonotype has a handful of counts. This sequence joins TRBV19 and TRBJ2-6, with TRBD1 matching over 9 bases. Germline V gene lookup returns CDR1 LNHDA and CDR2 SQIVND (reference sequence). The V and J ends lost 5 bases and 7 bases, in that order; junction bases with no gene match: 12. The CDR3 covers 17 residues. For the CDR3, the DNA is TGTGCCAGTAGTGGCCGGGACAGGGAAGCCCTCGCCAACGTCCTGACTTTC. It encodes CASSGRDREALANVLTF. The full variable domain, with the rest looked up from reference TRBV19 and TRBJ2-6, is DGGITQSPKYLFRKEGQNVTLSCEQNLNHDAMYWYRQDPGQGLRLIYYSQIVNDFQKGDIAEGYSVSREKKESFPLTVTSAQKNPTAFYLCASSGRDREALANVLTFGAGSRLTVL.